The 11 T cell receptor beta chains reported below all come from one sample, sequenced in a study of cytomegalovirus exposure and HLA in healthy donors. Method: immunoSEQ multiplex PCR; TCRdb's copy keeps in-frame clones and lacks some. The repertoire consists of approximately 100,000 clones, with approximately 93% occurring once and the leading ten covering 1.1%. What was sequenced was PBMCs. The receptors were sampled from a woman in her thirties in good health and CMV-seropositive.

The J gene is TRBJ2-3, the V gene TRBV7-3; D gene uncertain. Trimming took off 5 bases at V and 0 bases at J, with 15 bases between the two ends. This CDR3 has 16 amino acids. Germline V lookup: CDR1 SGHTA, CDR2 FQGTGA. For the CDR3, the DNA is TGTGCCAGCAGCATTGGAGTGTCGTCTAGCACAGATACGCAGTATTTT. Translating it yields CASSIGVSSSTDTQYF.

This clone was observed a few times. The rearrangement joins TRBV29-1 to TRBJ2-2; 8 bases are a match to TRBD1. CDR1 is SQVTM and CDR2 is ANQGSEA in the germline V gene. V trimming: 6 bases; J trimming: 8 bases; junction bases outside the gene matches: 8. The CDR3 sequence is 13 residues long. For the CDR3, the DNA is TGCAGCGTGGCAGGACAGGGCCGAGGGGAGCTGTTTTTT. Encoded protein: CSVAGQGRGELFF.

The chain recombines TRBV14 with TRBJ2-7; possibly TRBD2 for D (6 bases). The V gene's germline CDR1 is SGHDN and CDR2 FVKESK. Deletions cut 3 bases from V and 3 bases from J, with 12 bases between. The CDR3 has 14 residues. CDR3 in amino acids: CASSQRTGLYEQYF. As DNA, the CDR3 is TGTGCCAGCAGCCAGAGGACGGGACTCTACGAGCAGTACTTC.

In its sample, this clone was seen once. The rearrangement links TRBV27 to TRBJ1-4; 7 bases are shared with TRBD1. V dropped 2 bases and J dropped 6; count of bases not matched to a gene: 3. The length of the CDR3 is 14 residues. Per germline, CDR1 MNHEY and CDR2 SMNVEV (reference sequence). The DNA for the CDR3 is TGTGCCAGCAGTTTAGGAGACAGGGATGAAAAACTGTTTTTT. This codes for CASSLGDRDEKLFF.

Written as DNA, the CDR3 is TGTGCCAGCAGGCGACAGGGGAACACCGGGGAGCTGTTTTTT. Its translation: CASRRQGNTGELFF. This chain joins TRBV6-5 and TRBJ2-2, with TRBD1 identical over 7 bases. The V segment lost 6 bases and the J segment 1 base; nucleotides outside the gene matches: 2. This CDR3 is built from 14 residues. In germline, CDR1 is MNHEY, CDR2 SVGAGI.

The chain combines TRBV28 with TRBJ2-1, with D unresolved. The germline V gene encodes CDR1 MDHEN and CDR2 SYDVKM. Trimming took off 6 bases at V and 0 bases at J, with 15 bases between the two ends. There are 16 residues in the CDR3. The CDR3 DNA follows: TGTGCCAGCAGCCCAATCGCGGAAGGCTCCTACAATGAGCAGTTCTTC. It is translated as CASSPIAEGSYNEQFF. Together with reference TRBV28 and TRBJ2-1, the CDR3 gives the full variable domain: DVKVTQSSRYLVKRTGEKVFLECVQDMDHENMFWYRQDPGLGLRLIYFSYDVKMKEKGDIPEGYSVSREKKERFSLILESASTNQTSMYLCASSPIAEGSYNEQFFGPGTRLTVL.

The rearrangement links TRBV30 to TRBJ1-1, with 11 bases lining up with TRBD1. The CDR3 spans 15 residues. Germline V lookup: CDR1 GTSNPN, CDR2 SVGIG (reference sequence). J was trimmed by 1 base and V by 6 bases; bases with no gene match: 7. The CDR3 DNA follows: TGTGCCTGCATACGGGACAGGGGGGGGAACACTGAAGCTTTCTTT. Encoded protein: CACIRDRGGNTEAFF.

The chain joins TRBV6-5 to TRBJ2-7; tentatively, D is TRBD1 (6 bases). Trimming cost V 5 bases and J 6 bases, with 14 bases left between them. Germline V lookup: CDR1 MNHEY, CDR2 SVGAGI. The length of the CDR3 is 13 residues. DNA for the CDR3: TGTGCCAGCAGTCCCGAGACAGGTCTCGAGCAGTACTTC. Translated, it gives CASSPETGLEQYF.

The rearrangement joins TRBV28 to TRBJ2-7; D possibly corresponds to TRBD2 (5 bases). V was shortened by 3 bases and J by 5 bases, with 14 bases between the two germline ends. This CDR3 has 14 amino acids. Germline V gene data show CDR1 as MDHEN and CDR2 as SYDVKM. This chain's CDR3 is CASSFRGIGDEQYF. In nucleotides, the CDR3 is TGTGCCAGCAGTTTTCGGGGTATTGGGGACGAGCAGTACTTC.

The V call is TRBV2, the J call TRBJ1-2; 8 bases match TRBD1. Per the germline V gene, CDR1 is SNHLY and CDR2 is FYNNEI. V lost 11 bases, J lost 7 bases, and 9 bases stayed unmatched. CDR3 length equals 12 residues. CDR3 protein: CALDREVGGYTF. The CDR3, as DNA: TGTGCCTTGGACAGGGAGGTCGGTGGCTACACCTTC.

V is TRBV27 and J is TRBJ2-7; tentative D call: TRBD1 (6 bases). With 7 bases removed from V and 0 bases from J, the gap between germline ends came to 10 bases. CDR3 length equals 13 residues. The germline V gene has CDR1 MNHEY and CDR2 SMNVEV (reference sequence). The CDR3 DNA reads TGTGCCAGCATGGGGGCTGCCTCCTACGAGCAGTACTTC. Translation: CASMGAASYEQYF.